A selection of T cell receptor beta chains follows, all from one sample in a study of cytomegalovirus exposure and HLA in healthy donors. Clones were sequenced by immunoSEQ multiplex PCR, and TCRdb holds only the in-frame ones, with some missing. The table includes fewer than 150,000 clones, 80% detected once. The source material was PBMCs. The source of these receptors is a male donor in good health and CMV-seronegative. Each CDR3 is given with its conserved first and last residue. D genes are given only for firm matches. Only part of the rows carry a size: once, few, many, or a class if the clone is expanded.

DNA: TGCAGCGTTGCACCGGAGGTACTAGTGGCTAACTATGGCTACACCTTC; CDR3: CSVAPEVLVANYGYTF; size: .; J: TRBJ1-2; length: 16; V: TRBV29-1; D: .
DNA: TGCGCCAGCAGCTTGGAAGGGGGGGCAAACACCATATATTTT; CDR3: CASSLEGGANTIYF; size: .; J: TRBJ1-3; length: 14; V: TRBV5-1; D: .
DNA: TGTGCCAGCAGCTTAGGGGGGGGAATGGAGGGCTACACCTTC; CDR3: CASSLGGGMEGYTF; size: .; J: TRBJ1-2; length: 14; V: TRBV11-2; D: .
DNA: TGTGCCAGCAGCTTGGGCCCAGATACGCAGTATTTT; CDR3: CASSLGPDTQYF; size: .; J: TRBJ2-3; length: 12; V: TRBV7-6; D: .
DNA: TGTGCCAGCAGCCCGGGGGTAGGGAACACAGATACGCAGTATTTT; CDR3: CASSPGVGNTDTQYF; size: .; J: TRBJ2-3; length: 15; V: TRBV7-8; D: .
DNA: TGTGCCAGCAGTTTCCGACTAGCGGGGTCTACTGAGACCCAGTACTTC; CDR3: CASSFRLAGSTETQYF; size: .; J: TRBJ2-5; length: 16; V: TRBV11-2; D: TRBD2
DNA: TGTGCCAGCAGCCACAGGGGGGGGACTAATGAAAAACTGTTTTTT; CDR3: CASSHRGGTNEKLFF; size: .; J: TRBJ1-4; length: 15; V: TRBV7-6; D: TRBD1
DNA: TGCGCCAGCAGCCAGCACAACCAAGAGACCCAGTACTTC; CDR3: CASSQHNQETQYF; size: few; J: TRBJ2-5; length: 13; V: TRBV4-3; D: .
DNA: TGTGCCAGCAGACGGAAATTAGGGACTAGCGGGGGCTCCTACGAGCAGTACTTC; CDR3: CASRRKLGTSGGSYEQYF; size: .; J: TRBJ2-7; length: 18; V: TRBV28; D: TRBD2
DNA: TGTGCCAGCAATCCGACAGGGGGCGAGGGTAGCGGCTACACCTTC; CDR3: CASNPTGGEGSGYTF; size: .; J: TRBJ1-2; length: 15; V: TRBV2; D: TRBD1
DNA: TGTGCCAGCAGCCTAATGACAGGGGCTAATCAGCCCCAGCATTTT; CDR3: CASSLMTGANQPQHF; size: once; J: TRBJ1-5; length: 15; V: TRBV7-2; D: TRBD1
DNA: TGCGCCAGCAGCTTCTATGCGGGGAACACTGAAGCTTTCTTT; CDR3: CASSFYAGNTEAFF; size: .; J: TRBJ1-1; length: 14; V: TRBV5-1; D: .
DNA: TGTGCCTGGAGTCTCCCTGGGCGAGAACCTAACTATGGCTACACCTTC; CDR3: CAWSLPGREPNYGYTF; size: .; J: TRBJ1-2; length: 16; V: TRBV30; D: .
DNA: TGTGCCAGTAGTCCTTGGGGCAGGTCGGATACGCAGTATTTT; CDR3: CASSPWGRSDTQYF; size: .; J: TRBJ2-3; length: 14; V: TRBV19; D: .